This TCR beta chain was obtained from a study of blood T cell repertoires in COVID-19. Background on the study: Italy, Spain and the United States were the sources of the convalescent and acute COVID-19 samples. PBMCs, B-cell-depleted T cells, or T cells were the source of the cDNA or gDNA that made up the material.

Study processing details: Amplifying reference gene primers gave estimates of nucleated cell counts. This table comes from immunoSEQ multiplex PCR, and its TCRdb copy is limited to in-frame clones, with some not included. V, J and clone size were drawn from that table, and D and trimming were deduced from the DNA. The repertoire holds 85,000 to 90,000 clones, approximately 86% seen once, with approximately 1.2% in the top ten. The clonotype was recovered from a man older than 75 with active or convalescent COVID-19. Material for sequencing was peripheral blood.

The CDR3 DNA is TGTGCCAGCAGCTTACTTCCGAGTGTTAATGAGCAGTTCTTC. Protein sequence: CASSLLPSVNEQFF. V gene TRBV7-2 combines with J gene TRBJ2-1, with unresolved D. Germline CDR1 is SGHTA and CDR2 is FQGNSA. The CDR3 covers 14 residues. V dropped 2 bases and J dropped 7 bases, with 12 bases sitting between them.